These T cell receptor beta chains were read from a single sample in a study of T cell repertoires in cytomegalovirus infection. TCRdb re-called the reads through MiXCR, storing one row per CDR3 protein. The table lists about 180,000 distinct CDR3 sequences, about a sixth of them singletons. Sequenced sample: CD8+ T cells from PBMCs. These receptors were obtained from a human donor in good health (CMV status not recorded). Some clones in this sample may be carry-over from other donors' samples. CDR3s include the opening cysteine and the closing phenylalanine or tryptophan. Fields, in order: clone size, J gene, V gene, D gene, CDR3 protein, CDR3 DNA. D genes are given only for firm matches. Some rows mark clone size as missing; the rest say once, few, many or name a class of expanded clone.

clone_size: NA; j_call: TRBJ1-4; v_call: TRBV28; d_call: NA; cdr3_aa: CAKMRKGKKEKLFF; cdr3_nt: TGTGCTAAGATGAGAAAGGGTAAAAAAGAAAAACTGTTTTTT
clone_size: NA; j_call: TRBJ1-1; v_call: TRBV15; d_call: NA; cdr3_aa: CATSRGRGVNTEAFF; cdr3_nt: TGTGCCACCAGCAGAGGAAGGGGCGTAAACACTGAAGCTTTCTTT
clone_size: few; j_call: TRBJ2-1; v_call: TRBV28; d_call: TRBD1; cdr3_aa: CASSLTRDRSFNEQFF; cdr3_nt: TGTGCCAGCAGTTTGACCCGGGACAGGTCCTTCAATGAGCAGTTCTTC
clone_size: few; j_call: TRBJ1-2; v_call: TRBV7-8; d_call: NA; cdr3_aa: CASSLAGWQPGRNYGYTF; cdr3_nt: TGTGCCAGCAGCTTAGCGGGGTGGCAACCAGGGAGGAACTATGGCTACACCTTC
clone_size: NA; j_call: TRBJ2-7; v_call: TRBV7-6; d_call: TRBD1; cdr3_aa: CASLKGQGPSYEQYF; cdr3_nt: TGTGCCAGCTTAAAAGGACAGGGACCCTCCTACGAGCAGTACTTC
clone_size: NA; j_call: TRBJ2-7; v_call: TRBV28; d_call: TRBD1; cdr3_aa: CASRQPGQRSNYEQYF; cdr3_nt: TGTGCCAGCAGGCAACCGGGACAGCGTTCGAACTACGAGCAGTACTTC
clone_size: NA; j_call: TRBJ2-7; v_call: TRBV7-2; d_call: NA; cdr3_aa: CASSQSSGEEQYF; cdr3_nt: TGTGCCAGCAGCCAATCGTCAGGGGAGGAGCAGTACTTC
clone_size: NA; j_call: TRBJ2-2; v_call: TRBV20-1; d_call: TRBD1; cdr3_aa: CSARGWTGNTGELFF; cdr3_nt: TGCAGTGCTAGAGGGTGGACAGGGAACACCGGGGAGCTGTTTTTT
clone_size: NA; j_call: TRBJ2-2; v_call: TRBV6-6; d_call: TRBD1; cdr3_aa: CASSYLGQSNTGELFF; cdr3_nt: TGTGCCAGCAGTTACTTGGGACAGTCGAACACCGGGGAGCTGTTTTTT
clone_size: few; j_call: TRBJ2-7; v_call: TRBV18; d_call: TRBD1; cdr3_aa: CASSPREDRAPRKQYF; cdr3_nt: TGTGCCAGCTCACCACGCGAGGACAGGGCCCCACGGAAGCAGTACTTC
clone_size: NA; j_call: TRBJ1-1; v_call: TRBV7-9; d_call: TRBD1; cdr3_aa: CASSRDRVTEAFF; cdr3_nt: TGTGCCAGCAGCCGGGACAGGGTTACTGAAGCTTTCTTT
clone_size: few; j_call: TRBJ2-2; v_call: TRBV6-1; d_call: TRBD1; cdr3_aa: CASREPPTGAGELFF; cdr3_nt: TGTGCCAGCAGAGAGCCCCCGACAGGGGCCGGGGAGCTGTTTTTT
clone_size: NA; j_call: TRBJ2-7; v_call: TRBV7-2; d_call: TRBD1; cdr3_aa: CASSPGQGILEQYF; cdr3_nt: TGTGCCAGCAGCCCAGGACAGGGGATTTTGGAGCAGTACTTC
clone_size: NA; j_call: TRBJ2-6; v_call: TRBV7-9; d_call: NA; cdr3_aa: CASSLSRTGANVLTF; cdr3_nt: TGTGCCAGCAGCTTATCAAGGACAGGGGCCAACGTCCTGACTTTC
clone_size: NA; j_call: TRBJ1-2; v_call: TRBV7-2; d_call: TRBD1; cdr3_aa: CASSPGGAGYGYTF; cdr3_nt: TGTGCCAGCAGCCCAGGGGGCGCGGGCTATGGCTACACCTTC
clone_size: many; j_call: TRBJ1-1; v_call: TRBV10-3; d_call: TRBD1; cdr3_aa: CAISDSTGVETEAFF; cdr3_nt: TGTGCCATCAGTGACTCGACAGGGGTAGAGACTGAAGCTTTCTTT
clone_size: NA; j_call: TRBJ1-2; v_call: TRBV18; d_call: NA; cdr3_aa: CASSPYTSSGRRTNYGYTF; cdr3_nt: TGTGCCAGCTCACCATACACCAGTTCGGGACGTAGGACTAACTATGGCTACACCTTC
clone_size: NA; j_call: TRBJ2-1; v_call: TRBV12-3/TRBV12-4; d_call: NA; cdr3_aa: CATYNPGDFNEQFF; cdr3_nt: TGTGCCACCTACAATCCGGGGGACTTCAATGAGCAGTTCTTC
clone_size: NA; j_call: TRBJ2-1; v_call: TRBV29-1; d_call: TRBD2; cdr3_aa: CSVELRGRASGNNEQFF; cdr3_nt: TGCAGCGTTGAACTCAGGGGTCGGGCTAGCGGGAACAATGAGCAGTTCTTC
clone_size: NA; j_call: TRBJ1-5; v_call: TRBV10-3; d_call: NA; cdr3_aa: CAISERGDSGNQPQHF; cdr3_nt: TGTGCCATCAGTGAGCGGGGGGACTCCGGCAATCAGCCCCAGCATTTT
clone_size: NA; j_call: TRBJ2-5; v_call: TRBV7-3; d_call: NA; cdr3_aa: CASSLVDSETQYF; cdr3_nt: TGTGCCAGCAGCCTCGTCGACTCGGAGACCCAGTACTTC
clone_size: NA; j_call: TRBJ2-5; v_call: TRBV7-9; d_call: TRBD2; cdr3_aa: CASSWTGSGGQETQYF; cdr3_nt: TGTGCCAGCAGCTGGACGGGTAGCGGGGGCCAAGAGACCCAGTACTTC
clone_size: few; j_call: TRBJ2-7; v_call: TRBV12-3/TRBV12-4; d_call: NA; cdr3_aa: CASSFLGDEQYF; cdr3_nt: TGTGCCAGCAGTTTTCTCGGAGACGAGCAGTACTTC
clone_size: few; j_call: TRBJ1-1; v_call: TRBV7-2; d_call: NA; cdr3_aa: CASSPLQGNEAFF; cdr3_nt: TGTGCCAGCAGCCCCCTTCAGGGCAATGAAGCTTTCTTT
clone_size: NA; j_call: TRBJ1-2; v_call: TRBV12-3/TRBV12-4; d_call: NA; cdr3_aa: CASSFALGYTF; cdr3_nt: TGTGCCAGCAGTTTTGCCCTGGGCTACACCTTC
clone_size: NA; j_call: TRBJ1-5; v_call: TRBV12-5; d_call: NA; cdr3_aa: CASGAGTSHQPQHF; cdr3_nt: TGTGCTAGTGGTGCCGGGACATCCCATCAGCCCCAGCATTTT
clone_size: NA; j_call: TRBJ2-1; v_call: TRBV7-6; d_call: TRBD2; cdr3_aa: CASSLAASGGDNEQFF; cdr3_nt: TGTGCCAGCAGCTTAGCGGCTAGCGGGGGGGATAATGAGCAGTTCTTC
clone_size: NA; j_call: TRBJ2-7; v_call: TRBV6-8; d_call: NA; cdr3_aa: CASTNTQAPGTYEQYF; cdr3_nt: TGTGCCAGCACTAATACACAGGCCCCGGGGACCTACGAGCAGTACTTC
clone_size: few; j_call: TRBJ2-1; v_call: TRBV14; d_call: NA; cdr3_aa: CASRRDINNEQFF; cdr3_nt: TGTGCCAGCAGACGGGACATCAACAATGAGCAGTTCTTC
clone_size: NA; j_call: TRBJ2-7; v_call: TRBV2; d_call: TRBD1; cdr3_aa: CASNFMTGMNEQYF; cdr3_nt: TGTGCCAGCAATTTCATGACAGGGATGAACGAGCAGTACTTC
clone_size: few; j_call: TRBJ1-2; v_call: TRBV25-1; d_call: TRBD1; cdr3_aa: CASRMTGGRYGYTF; cdr3_nt: TGTGCCAGCAGAATGACAGGGGGCAGGTATGGCTACACCTTC
clone_size: few; j_call: TRBJ2-7; v_call: TRBV6-2/TRBV6-3; d_call: TRBD2; cdr3_aa: CASSLSGGLYEQYF; cdr3_nt: TGTGCCAGCAGTCTTAGCGGGGGGCTCTACGAGCAGTACTTC
clone_size: NA; j_call: TRBJ1-2; v_call: TRBV12-3/TRBV12-4; d_call: TRBD1; cdr3_aa: CASSTGAGGYTF; cdr3_nt: TGTGCCAGCAGTACAGGGGCGGGTGGCTACACCTTC
clone_size: NA; j_call: TRBJ2-7; v_call: TRBV20-1; d_call: TRBD1; cdr3_aa: CSARYRGRSSYEQYF; cdr3_nt: TGCAGTGCTCGCTACAGGGGCCGGAGCTCCTACGAGCAGTACTTC
clone_size: NA; j_call: TRBJ2-1; v_call: TRBV30; d_call: NA; cdr3_aa: CAWSVGGVVDEQFF; cdr3_nt: TGTGCCTGGAGTGTAGGCGGGGTGGTCGATGAGCAGTTCTTC
clone_size: NA; j_call: TRBJ2-7; v_call: TRBV6-6; d_call: TRBD2; cdr3_aa: CASSYRRGDYEQYF; cdr3_nt: TGTGCCAGCAGTTACCGGCGGGGGGACTACGAGCAGTACTTC
clone_size: NA; j_call: TRBJ1-5; v_call: TRBV28; d_call: NA; cdr3_aa: CASSLRKPEDQPQHF; cdr3_nt: TGTGCCAGCAGTTTAAGGAAACCCGAGGATCAGCCCCAGCATTTT
clone_size: many; j_call: TRBJ1-1; v_call: TRBV7-2; d_call: NA; cdr3_aa: CASGGWAQGGSTTEAFF; cdr3_nt: TGTGCCAGCGGGGGCTGGGCCCAGGGAGGGTCAACGACTGAAGCTTTCTTT
clone_size: NA; j_call: TRBJ1-1; v_call: TRBV7-2; d_call: NA; cdr3_aa: CASSLEDTQLEAFF; cdr3_nt: TGTGCCAGCAGCTTAGAGGACACACAGCTTGAAGCTTTCTTT
clone_size: few; j_call: TRBJ2-3; v_call: TRBV12-3/TRBV12-4; d_call: NA; cdr3_aa: CASNLAGQISTDTQYF; cdr3_nt: TGTGCCAGCAATTTAGCGGGACAGATATCCACAGATACGCAGTATTTT
clone_size: NA; j_call: TRBJ2-5; v_call: TRBV5-6; d_call: NA; cdr3_aa: CASSSEGWGETQYF; cdr3_nt: TGTGCCAGCAGTTCGGAGGGGTGGGGAGAGACCCAGTACTTC
clone_size: few; j_call: TRBJ2-5; v_call: TRBV4-3; d_call: NA; cdr3_aa: CASSQAWDGETQYF; cdr3_nt: TGCGCCAGCAGCCAGGCCTGGGATGGAGAGACCCAGTACTTC
clone_size: NA; j_call: TRBJ2-5; v_call: TRBV24-1; d_call: TRBD1; cdr3_aa: CATSDLTGTGYETQYF; cdr3_nt: TGTGCCACCAGTGATTTGACGGGGACAGGGTACGAGACCCAGTACTTC